This T cell receptor (beta chain) was captured in a study of spatial heterogeneity in lung cancer. About the research overall: Detection consistently yielded more beta chains than alpha chains. Overall study results and limits: In blood, ubiquitous expanded tumor TCRs appeared more at resection than follow-up.

This clonotype turned up a few times. Its antigen remains unidentified. The time point is: blood at routine non-recurrence follow-up after resection. Frozen PBMC, nontumor lung or tumor provided whole RNA, which was sequenced unsorted. Germline V gene lookup returns CDR1 KGHSH and CDR2 LQKENI. The CDR3 contains 13 residues. Trimming took 2 bases from V and 7 from J, leaving 12 bases between them. TCRdb redid the calling of the 5' RACE reads with MiXCR, one entry per CDR3 protein. The table records about 52,000 distinct CDR3 sequences, around 7% of them present only once. This chain links TRBV18 with TRBJ2-7, with D possibly matching TRBD1 (6 bases). This clonotype was obtained from a female donor with early-stage non-small cell lung cancer. Sequencing was performed on PBMCs, taken at follow-up. The CDR3 here is CASSPNTGREQYF. Here the CDR3 DNA reads TGTGCCAGCTCACCAAATACAGGGCGGGAGCAGTACTTC.